The next 20 T cell receptor beta chains were all read from a single sample in a study of a mutant IDH1 vaccine in newly diagnosed glioma. Their target antigens are unknown. Some clones are missing from TCRdb's copy, which holds only in-frame ones; the method was immunoSEQ multiplex PCR. The sample has 20,000 to 25,000 clones, roughly 89% seen once. Time point reported: week 11, during vaccination. A 20-mer mutant IDH1 peptide at 300 ug was injected subcutaneously with topical imiquimod. This sample comprised PBMCs, obtained from a glioma patient whose treatment included an IDH1 peptide vaccine. The receptors originated from a woman aged 40 to 50 with glioma.

The chain employs TRBV9 and TRBJ2-5, with 9 bases identical to TRBD2. This CDR3 is built from 16 residues. Germline CDR1 SGDLS, CDR2 YYNGEE. V was clipped by 0 bases and J by 2 bases; unmatched bases: 5. CDR3 residues: CASSVGVSGGQETQYF. CDR3 DNA sequence: TGTGCCAGCAGCGTAGGGGTGAGCGGGGGGCAAGAGACCCAGTACTTC.

The chain has TRBV2 and TRBJ1-1; 7 bases match TRBD1. Germline assignment: CDR1 SNHLY and CDR2 FYNNEI. Trimming cost V 2 bases and J 4 bases; bases outside gene matches: 7. The CDR3 extends over 15 amino acids. In nucleotides, the CDR3 is TGTGCCAGCAGTGAAACCGGACAGGCAGTCACTGAAGCTTTCTTT. This translates into CASSETGQAVTEAFF.

The V and J genes are TRBV7-8 and TRBJ1-5, with 9 bases fitting TRBD1. V lost 2 bases and J lost 0; bases outside the gene matches: 17. This CDR3 contains 21 residues. Germline values: CDR1 SGHVS, CDR2 FQNEAQ. The CDR3 is CASSLRQQGAMGEFSNQPQHF. Here the CDR3 DNA reads TGTGCCAGCAGCTTACGACAACAGGGGGCTATGGGGGAATTTAGCAATCAGCCCCAGCATTTT. The complete variable domain, with remaining parts taken from reference TRBV7-8 and TRBJ1-5, reads GAGVSQSPRYKVAKRGQDVALRCDPISGHVSLFWYQQALGQGPEFLTYFQNEAQLDKSGLPSDRFFAERPEGSVSTLKIQRTQQEDSAVYLCASSLRQQGAMGEFSNQPQHFGDGTRLSIL.

The chain couples TRBV10-2 to TRBJ2-2; D remains unclear. CDR3 length equals 12 residues. V shed 6 bases and J shed 7 bases, with 9 bases lying between them. The germline CDR1 and CDR2 sequences are WSHSY and SAAADI. CDR3 nucleotides: TGCGCCAGCAGCCTCGAGGTCGGGGAGCTGTTTTTT. Its translation: CASSLEVGELFF.

V is TRBV25-1 and J is TRBJ2-3, with D possibly being TRBD1 (5 bases). Between the trimmed V and J ends, which lost 4 bases and 3 bases, there was a span of 8 bases. CDR3 length: 13 amino acids. Germline CDR1 MGHDK, CDR2 SYGVNS. Here the CDR3 DNA reads TGTGCCAGCAGTGGGCGGACAACAGATACGCAGTATTTT. Residues: CASSGRTTDTQYF.

The J gene is TRBJ1-1, the V gene TRBV9; 9 nucleotides agree with TRBD1. J lost 5 bases, V lost 4 bases, and 12 bases had no gene match. CDR1 is SGDLS and CDR2 is YYNGEE in the germline V gene. The CDR3 has 16 residues. The CDR3 DNA follows: TGTGCCAGCAGCAGAGAATCGGACAGGGGTAGGACTGAAGCTTTCTTT. Residues: CASSRESDRGRTEAFF.

This chain joins TRBV10-3 and TRBJ1-6; perhaps TRBD1 as D (5 bases). The CDR3 has 14 residues. V was cut by 4 bases and J by 5 bases, with 9 bases left in between. CDR1 is ENHRY, CDR2 SYGVKD, per germline. The DNA of the CDR3 is TGTGCCATCAGTGGGGACCCGGATAATTCACCCCTCCACTTT. Residues: CAISGDPDNSPLHF.

This clone has just a few counts. The J gene is TRBJ1-2, the V gene TRBV5-6; D unresolved. Trimming removed 4 bases from V and 2 bases from J, with 18 bases in between. Germline assignment: CDR1 SGHDT and CDR2 YYEEEE. CDR3 length equals 16 residues. CDR3 in amino acids: CASSTLLRGNNYGYTF. CDR3 sequence (DNA): TGTGCCAGCAGCACCCTCCTCCGGGGAAACAACTATGGCTACACCTTC.

The chain links TRBV18 to TRBJ1-1; 8 bases map to TRBD1. Germline trimming cut 3 bases from V and 1 base from J; bases unmatched to any gene: 7. Germline-derived CDR1 and CDR2 are KGHSH and LQKENI. There are 16 residues in the CDR3. Written as DNA, the CDR3 is TGTGCCAGCTCACCTGACCGGACAGGGACGAACACTGAAGCTTTCTTT. This translates into CASSPDRTGTNTEAFF.

The gene calls are TRBV12-5 and TRBJ2-1; D is unresolved. V was pared by 5 bases and J by 0 bases, with 14 bases between. The V gene's germline CDR1 is LGHNT and CDR2 FRNRAP. The CDR3 contains 16 residues. The CDR3 reads CASGGRRPSSYNEQFF. The DNA for the CDR3 is TGTGCTAGTGGTGGCCGGCGGCCAAGCTCCTACAATGAGCAGTTCTTC. The full variable domain, completed using reference TRBV12-5 and TRBJ2-1, is DARVTQTPRHKVTEMGQEVTMRCQPILGHNTVFWYRQTMMQGLELLAYFRNRAPLDDSGMPKDRFSAEMPDATLATLKIQPSEPRDSAVYFCASGGRRPSSYNEQFFGPGTRLTVL.

V usage is TRBV14 and J usage is TRBJ1-1; D unclear. V dropped 4 bases and J dropped 0 bases, with 6 bases sitting between them. Germline CDR1 reads SGHDN; CDR2 reads FVKESK. The CDR3 runs to 13 residues. DNA of the CDR3: TGTGCCAGCAGCCGAGAGATGAACACTGAAGCTTTCTTT. Protein product: CASSREMNTEAFF.

The genes are TRBV5-1 and TRBJ2-3; 14 bases map to TRBD2. The trim removed 0 bases at V and 3 bases at J, leaving 9 bases unmatched. This CDR3 contains 19 residues. The germline V gene has CDR1 SGHRS and CDR2 YFSETQ. In nucleotides, the CDR3 is TGCGCCAGCAGCTTGGTGTCGGGACTAGCGGGAGTTATAACAGATACGCAGTATTTT. Translated, it gives CASSLVSGLAGVITDTQYF. Supplemented by reference TRBV5-1 and TRBJ2-3, the full variable domain reads KAGVTQTPRYLIKTRGQQVTLSCSPISGHRSVSWYQQTPGQGLQFLFEYFSETQRNKGNFPGRFSGRQFSNSRSEMNVSTLELGDSALYLCASSLVSGLAGVITDTQYFGPGTRLTVL.

This sequence joins TRBV7-9 and TRBJ1-2; tentatively, D is TRBD1 (6 bases). V was shortened by 5 bases and J by 7 bases, with 14 bases between the two germline ends. This CDR3 is built from 13 residues. CDR1 and CDR2 (germline): SEHNR, FQNEAQ (reference sequence). CDR3 nucleotides: TGTGCCAGCAGCCCAGACAGGTTTCTTGGCTACACCTTC. It translates to CASSPDRFLGYTF.

The rearrangement joins TRBV6-6 to TRBJ2-5, with a tentative D call TRBD2 (6 bases). Deletions cut 6 bases from V and 10 bases from J, with 12 bases between. This CDR3 is 11 amino acids long. Germline values: CDR1 MNHNY, CDR2 SVGAGI (reference sequence). In DNA form, the CDR3 reads TGTGCCAGCAGGACACCGGGGGTCCAGTACTTC. It yields the protein CASRTPGVQYF.

The J gene is TRBJ1-1, the V gene TRBV12-5; TRBD1 matches 8 bases. Germline V gene data show CDR1 as LGHNT and CDR2 as FRNRAP. This CDR3 is built from 12 residues. V was pared by 5 bases and J by 7 bases, with 3 bases of the junction left unmatched. The CDR3 nucleotides are TGTGCTAGTGGTCTAGGACAGGGTGAAGCTTTCTTT. The encoded protein is CASGLGQGEAFF.

This chain links TRBV29-1 with TRBJ2-7; no clear D. Germline loops: CDR1 SQVTM, CDR2 ANQGSEA. Trimming removed 7 bases from V and 3 bases from J, with 16 bases in between. This CDR3 contains 13 residues. DNA for the CDR3: TGCAGCGCCTCAGCGATAGGGATCTACGAGCAGTACTTC. Protein sequence: CSASAIGIYEQYF.

The gene calls are TRBV4-1 and TRBJ2-7, with no clear D. Per germline, CDR1 MGHRA and CDR2 YSYEKL. Deletions cut 1 base from V and 3 bases from J, with 16 bases between. The CDR3 length is 16 residues. The CDR3 protein is CASSQAALVPGYEQYF. The DNA of the CDR3 is TGCGCCAGCAGCCAAGCCGCTCTCGTCCCTGGCTACGAGCAGTACTTC.

The V and J genes are TRBV7-9 and TRBJ2-2; the match to TRBD2 covers 7 bases. In germline, CDR1 is SEHNR, CDR2 FQNEAQ (reference sequence). The CDR3 sequence is 17 residues long. The V and J ends lost 6 bases and 2 bases, in that order; junction bases with no gene match: 12. The CDR3 loop is CASSPRRGNPNTGELFF. CDR3 DNA sequence: TGTGCCAGCAGTCCTCGGCGGGGGAACCCCAACACCGGGGAGCTGTTTTTT. Filled out from reference TRBV7-9 and TRBJ2-2, the complete variable domain reads DTGVSQNPRHKITKRGQNVTFRCDPISEHNRLYWYRQTLGQGPEFLTYFQNEAQLEKSRLLSDRFSAERPKGSFSTLEIQRTEQGDSAMYLCASSPRRGNPNTGELFFGEGSRLTVL.

This clone has just one count. The chain has TRBV4-2 and TRBJ2-5; 7 bases align to TRBD1. CDR1 is LGHNA, CDR2 YNFKEQ, per germline. V was pared by 1 base and J by 4 bases, with 3 bases of the junction left unmatched. The CDR3 is made up of 14 amino acids. DNA of the CDR3: TGTGCCAGCAGCCAAGGACAGGGCGGAGAGACCCAGTACTTC. It codes for CASSQGQGGETQYF.

The rearrangement links TRBV30 to TRBJ2-3; possible D gene TRBD1, 6 bases. Germline assignment: CDR1 GTSNPN and CDR2 SVGIG (reference sequence). This CDR3 comprises 18 residues. Deletions cut 1 base from V and 0 bases from J, with 20 bases between. The CDR3 coding sequence is TGTGCCTGGAGTGCCGGCGACAGGTTGAGAGTTAGCACAGATACGCAGTATTTT. It encodes CAWSAGDRLRVSTDTQYF.